The 9 T cell receptor beta chains listed next were all sequenced from one sample in a study of CD8+CD57+ T cells in acquired aplastic anemia. Only patients with CD8+CD57+ cell expansion on flow cytometry were chosen for sequencing. Researchers used genomic DNA as the template to profile TCR beta VDJ and CDR3. MiXCR was run by TCRdb on the reads, yielding one entry per CDR3 protein. The sample holds 250,000 to 300,000 distinct CDR3 sequences, approximately 58% seen once. Sequencing was carried out using sorted CD4+, CD8+, or CD8+CD57+ T cells (not recorded which) from PBMCs. These TCRs come from a human donor with aplastic anemia.

The table lists this clonotype with many counts. The rearrangement links TRBV7-6 to TRBJ2-5; D gene ambiguous. The germline CDR1 and CDR2 sequences are SGHVS and FNYEAQ. V lost 5 bases, J lost 5 bases, and 12 bases lay in between. The CDR3 has 13 amino acids. The CDR3 here is CASSPLPSETQYF. In DNA, the CDR3 is TGTGCCAGCAGCCCCTTGCCGTCTGAGACCCAGTACTTC.

This rearrangement joins TRBV5-1 to TRBJ2-7; D is unresolved. The CDR3 extends over 15 amino acids. V gave up 2 bases and J gave up 3 bases, with 15 bases separating them. CDR1 is SGHRS and CDR2 is YFSETQ in the germline V gene. CDR3 sequence (DNA): TGCGCCAGCAGCTTTTCTGCACAGTCGGACTACGAGCAGTACTTC. This translates into CASSFSAQSDYEQYF.

CDR3 protein: CASSASSPEAFF. As DNA, the CDR3 is TGTGCCAGCTCCGCTTCTTCCCCTGAAGCTTTCTTT. The gene calls are TRBV6-6 and TRBJ1-1; D unclear. Germline CDR1 is MNHNY and CDR2 is SVGAGI (reference sequence). Trimming removed 8 bases from V and 6 bases from J, with 13 bases in between. The CDR3 totals 12 residues.

The chain links TRBV7-9 to TRBJ2-1; 11 bases are a match to TRBD2. Per germline, CDR1 SEHNR and CDR2 FQNEAQ (reference sequence). The CDR3 spans 16 residues. The V segment lost 3 bases and the J segment 10 bases; nucleotides outside the gene matches: 11. CDR3 in amino acids: CASSFLAGGILDEQFF. The CDR3 bases are TGTGCCAGCAGCTTTCTAGCGGGAGGTATATTGGACGAGCAGTTCTTC.

This clonotype was counted many times. The chain has TRBV7-2 and TRBJ2-5; TRBD1 aligns across 8 bases. Trimming took 2 bases from V and 5 from J; bases not matched to a gene: 10. The length of the CDR3 is 16 residues. The germline V gene has CDR1 SGHTA and CDR2 FQGNSA. CDR3 sequence reads: CASSLNPGQASETQYF. DNA for the CDR3: TGTGCCAGCAGCTTAAACCCGGGACAGGCCTCGGAGACCCAGTACTTC. The full variable domain, with the rest looked up from reference TRBV7-2 and TRBJ2-5, is GAGVSQSPSNKVTEKGKDVELRCDPISGHTALYWYRQSLGQGLEFLIYFQGNSAPDKSGLPSDRFSAERTGGSVSTLTIQRTQQEDSAVYLCASSLNPGQASETQYFGPGTRLLVL.

The gene calls are TRBV7-9 and TRBJ2-5, with D hard to call. With 8 bases removed from V and 7 bases from J, the gap between germline ends came to 14 bases. Per germline, CDR1 SEHNR and CDR2 FQNEAQ (reference sequence). This CDR3 has 12 amino acids. In DNA, the CDR3 is TGTGCCAGCCGGACGGCCACGGGGACCCAGTACTTC. It codes for CASRTATGTQYF.

The gene calls are TRBV10-3 and TRBJ2-7; 9 bases fit TRBD1. Germline loops: CDR1 ENHRY, CDR2 SYGVKD. The CDR3 loop spans 19 amino acids. V was pared by 3 bases and J by 0 bases, with 15 bases of the junction left unmatched. CDR3 region: CAISDQPGTGKVGSYEQYF. The CDR3 nucleotides read TGTGCCATCAGTGACCAACCGGGGACAGGGAAAGTTGGCTCCTACGAGCAGTACTTC.

This clonotype has more than one count but fewer than ten. The chain employs TRBV10-3 and TRBJ2-7, with D perhaps TRBD1 (6 bases). Per germline, CDR1 ENHRY and CDR2 SYGVKD. The CDR3 covers 14 residues. Trimming removed 10 bases at V and 3 bases at J, with 19 bases between. This CDR3 reads CANSLGGDNYEQYF. DNA for the CDR3: TGTGCCAACAGCCTAGGGGGAGATAACTACGAGCAGTACTTC.

This chain uses TRBV20-1 with TRBJ1-1; no reliable D call. Germline V gene sequence: CDR1 DFQATT, CDR2 SNEGSKA (reference sequence). V dropped 0 bases and J dropped 3 bases, with 11 bases sitting between them. The CDR3 covers 14 residues. CDR3 coding DNA: TGCAGTGCTAGAGAACCTTTTAGGGACACTGAAGCTTTCTTT. Amino acids: CSAREPFRDTEAFF.